The 15 T cell receptor beta chains reported below all come from one sample, sequenced in a study of response to subunit inactivated influenza vaccine. TCRdb re-analysed the RT-PCR reads in MiXCR, keeping a single row per CDR3 protein. The table includes about 520,000 distinct CDR3 sequences, roughly 23% detected once. The sequences come from CD4+ T cells sorted from PBMCs, collected 5 days after vaccination. The receptors derive from a man aged 45 to 65 who received an inactivated influenza vaccine.

There are a few counts of this clonotype. The chain uses TRBV6-2 or TRBV6-3 and TRBJ2-5, with D hard to call. V was trimmed by 2 bases and J by 2 bases, leaving 12 bases between them. Germline lookup yields CDR1 MNHEY and CDR2 SVGEGT. The CDR3 totals 15 residues. The CDR3 sequence is CASSYLRTAQETQYF. DNA for the CDR3: TGTGCCAGCAGTTACCTTCGAACGGCTCAAGAGACCCAGTACTTC.

This clonotype was seen more than once but under ten times. V usage is TRBV20-1 and J usage is TRBJ1-2; the D gene is possibly TRBD1 (5 bases). This CDR3 is built from 12 residues. V was pared by 1 base and J by 8 bases, with 11 bases between. Germline CDR1 DFQATT, CDR2 SNEGSKA (reference sequence). This CDR3 reads CSARAGLEGYTF. In DNA, the CDR3 is TGCAGTGCTAGAGCAGGGTTGGAGGGCTACACCTTC.

There are many counts of this clonotype. The CDR3 sequence is CASSLEMVNTEAFF. The DNA of the CDR3 is TGTGCCAGCAGCCTTGAAATGGTGAACACTGAAGCTTTCTTT. This chain joins TRBV5-6 and TRBJ1-1, with D unresolved. Germline V CDR1 and CDR2: SGHDT, YYEEEE. The V and J ends lost 4 bases and 0 bases respectively, with 10 bases between them. The CDR3 has 14 amino acids.

In its sample, this clonotype was seen a few times. The chain carries TRBV5-1 and TRBJ1-5, with D uncertain. Trimming stripped 0 bases from V and 0 bases from J, with 4 bases between. The germline gives CDR1 SGHRS, CDR2 YFSETQ. This CDR3 has 14 amino acids. The CDR3 sequence: CASSLDPSNQPQHF. CDR3 DNA sequence: TGCGCCAGCAGCTTGGACCCTAGCAATCAGCCCCAGCATTTT.

The rearrangement joins TRBV10-2 to TRBJ1-5; D uncertain. The germline CDR1 and CDR2 sequences are WSHSY and SAAADI. The CDR3 length is 12 residues. Trimming removed 3 bases from V and 5 bases from J, with 5 bases in between. The CDR3 region has the DNA TGCGCCAGCAGTGACGGTTATCAGCCCCAGCATTTT. Its translation is CASSDGYQPQHF.

The rearrangement links TRBV11-2 to TRBJ2-7; no firm D call. The germline V gene encodes CDR1 SGHAT and CDR2 FQNNGV. The CDR3 has 13 amino acids. Trimming removed 6 bases from V and 4 bases from J, with 13 bases in between. For the CDR3, the DNA is TGTGCCAGCAGTCATCCTCGCCGTTACGAGCAGTACTTC. It yields the protein CASSHPRRYEQYF.

The DNA of the CDR3 is TGTGCCAGCAGTATCACTCACACCGGGGAGCTGTTTTTT. It yields the protein CASSITHTGELFF. The chain is built from TRBV12-3 or TRBV12-4 and TRBJ2-2, with no clear D. The CDR3 sequence is 13 residues long. Trimming took off 5 bases at V and 3 bases at J, with 7 bases between the two ends.

The chain recombines TRBV7-2 with TRBJ1-1, with D uncertain. The CDR3 is 13 amino acids. Deletions cut 5 bases from V and 0 bases from J, with 7 bases between. Germline V gene data show CDR1 as SGHTA and CDR2 as FQGNSA. The CDR3 bases are TGTGCCAGCAGCCCCCCCCTGAACACTGAAGCTTTCTTT. Amino acids: CASSPPLNTEAFF.

This clonotype was counted only a few times. This rearrangement joins TRBV11-1 to TRBJ1-1; no clear D gene. The germline gives CDR1 SGHAT, CDR2 FQDESV (reference sequence). This CDR3 spans 14 amino acids. Trimming left V 1 base short and J 5 bases short, with 11 bases between. CDR3: CASSLEVGRTEAFF. DNA for the CDR3: TGTGCCAGCAGCTTAGAGGTAGGGAGGACTGAAGCTTTCTTT.

The rearrangement joins TRBV7-6 to TRBJ2-1; 7 bases fit TRBD2. Germline V gives CDR1 SGHVS, CDR2 FNYEAQ. J gave up 2 bases and V 0 bases, and 7 bases lay outside the gene matches. The CDR3 is 17 amino acids. For the CDR3, the DNA is TGTGCCAGCAGCTTAGCTGGACTAGGTCAACCCTACAATGAGCAGTTCTTC. Translation gives CASSLAGLGQPYNEQFF.

This clonotype was detected only a few times. The chain uses TRBV20-1 and TRBJ2-7; D is ambiguous. Germline lookup yields CDR1 DFQATT and CDR2 SNEGSKA (reference sequence). This CDR3 comprises 17 residues. Deletions cut 3 bases from V and 0 bases from J, with 21 bases between. The CDR3 protein is CSARDVFQALDSYEQYF. CDR3 sequence (DNA): TGCAGTGCTAGGGACGTTTTTCAGGCGCTCGACTCCTACGAGCAGTACTTC.

This clonotype was picked up a small number of times. The chain combines TRBV5-1 with TRBJ2-1; possible D gene TRBD2, 6 bases. The V and J ends lost 0 bases and 9 bases respectively, with 16 bases between them. CDR1 is SGHRS and CDR2 is YFSETQ in the germline V gene. This CDR3 has 15 residues. The CDR3 here is CASSLELAPNGEQFF. In nucleotides, the CDR3 is TGCGCCAGCAGCTTGGAACTAGCTCCAAACGGTGAGCAGTTCTTC.

The V call is TRBV27, the J call TRBJ1-1; 7 bases are shared with TRBD1. Losses at the gene ends were 1 base for V and 5 bases for J; bases not matched to a gene: 4. The germline gives CDR1 MNHEY, CDR2 SMNVEV (reference sequence). The CDR3 length is 14 residues. This CDR3 is CASSLYSGGTEAFF. CDR3 in DNA: TGTGCCAGCAGTTTATATTCAGGGGGAACTGAAGCTTTCTTT.

The rearrangement links TRBV24-1 to TRBJ2-1; D is unresolved. V was trimmed by 0 bases and J by 0 bases, leaving 8 bases between them. The length of the CDR3 is 16 residues. Germline loops: CDR1 KGHDR, CDR2 SFDVKD. The CDR3 sequence: CATSDLRPSSYNEQFF. CDR3 nucleotide sequence: TGTGCCACCAGTGATTTGCGGCCTAGCTCCTACAATGAGCAGTTCTTC.

This clonotype has just a few counts. The V gene is TRBV29-1, the J gene TRBJ2-6; tentative D call: TRBD1 (5 bases). This CDR3 comprises 15 residues. The germline V gene has CDR1 SQVTM and CDR2 ANQGSEA. V lost 4 bases and J 0 bases, leaving 10 bases between the germline ends. The CDR3 coding sequence is TGCAGCGTTGGGCAGGGCGTCTCTGGGGCCAACGTCCTGACTTTC. This gives the protein CSVGQGVSGANVLTF.